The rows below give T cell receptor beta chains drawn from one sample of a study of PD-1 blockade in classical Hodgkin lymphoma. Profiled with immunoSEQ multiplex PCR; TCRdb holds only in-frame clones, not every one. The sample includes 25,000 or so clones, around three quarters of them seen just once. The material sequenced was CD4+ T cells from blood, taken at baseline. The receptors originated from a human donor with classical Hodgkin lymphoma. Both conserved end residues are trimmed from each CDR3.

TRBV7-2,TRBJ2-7,ASSLGGVLYEQY
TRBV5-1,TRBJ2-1,ASSPGQGAGDEQF
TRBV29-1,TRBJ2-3,SVEVLNWGLADTQY
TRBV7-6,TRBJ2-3,ASSLGAGPSTDTQY
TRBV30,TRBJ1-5,AWSRRWDANQPQH
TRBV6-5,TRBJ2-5,ASRPSGGAAAQY
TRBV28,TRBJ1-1,ASSPLRTSEAF
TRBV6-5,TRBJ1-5,ASSYIKDQPQH
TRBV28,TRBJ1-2,ASSPRGRGNYGYT
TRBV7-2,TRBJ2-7,ASSLEGQPSYEQY
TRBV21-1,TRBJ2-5,ASSKASMTSRGQETQY
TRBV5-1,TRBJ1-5,ASSRTGGNQPQH
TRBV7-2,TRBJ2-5,ASSLMRGQETQY
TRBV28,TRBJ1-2,ASSLSQGGSYGYT
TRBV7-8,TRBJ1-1,ASSLVGNTEAF
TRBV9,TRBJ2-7,ASSVGTGRTYEQY
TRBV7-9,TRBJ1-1,ASSPRGGRTEAF
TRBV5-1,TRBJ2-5,ASSLDRPPETQY
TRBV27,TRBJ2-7,ASRKAGGAYEQY
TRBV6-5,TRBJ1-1,ASTRNTEAF
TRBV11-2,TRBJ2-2,ASSVWTSGVTGELF
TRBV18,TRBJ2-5,ASSPGTGAETQY
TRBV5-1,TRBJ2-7,ASHPDSSVREQY
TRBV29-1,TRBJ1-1,SGGLGTEAF
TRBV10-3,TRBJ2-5,AISTTGGRETQY
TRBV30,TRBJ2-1,AWFPRVRTNEQF
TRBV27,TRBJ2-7,ASSAGGDEQY
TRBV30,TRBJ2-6,AWSLAGANVLT
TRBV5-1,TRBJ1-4,ASSPLLQGHNNEKLF
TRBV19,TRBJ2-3,ASSIRPATSTDTQY
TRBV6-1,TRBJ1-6,ASSGETGYSPLH
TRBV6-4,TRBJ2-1,ASSGNQGPHNEQF
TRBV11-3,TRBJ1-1,ASSGGVNTEAF
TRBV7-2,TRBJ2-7,ASSLESFRASYEQY
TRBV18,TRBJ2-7,ASSPLQFVQGAYEQY
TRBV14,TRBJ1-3,ASSPMDRLSGNTIY
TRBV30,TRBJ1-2,AWSQFSPGFNYGYT
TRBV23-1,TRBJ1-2,ASRSGPFA
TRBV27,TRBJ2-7,ASSPQGGAATSYEQY
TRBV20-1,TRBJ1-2,SAGINYGYT
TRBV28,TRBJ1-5,ATRQGQINQPQH
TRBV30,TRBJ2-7,AWSAGQERHEQY
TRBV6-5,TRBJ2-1,ASSKFDSYNEQF
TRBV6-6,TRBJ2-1,ASSSYRGSYNEQF
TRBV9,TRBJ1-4,ASSVGRAFEKLF
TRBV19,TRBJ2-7,ASMGDPYEQY
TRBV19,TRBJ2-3,ASSISTSGGPGDTQY
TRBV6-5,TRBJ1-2,ASSSPNNYGYT
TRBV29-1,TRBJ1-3,SVRQAFSGNTIY
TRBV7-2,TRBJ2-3,ASSLVPGTETDTQY
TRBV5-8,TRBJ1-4,ASSLRFRNEKLF
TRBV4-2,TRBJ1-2,ASSHGQDRGYT
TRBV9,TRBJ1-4,ASSVGVTGNEKLF
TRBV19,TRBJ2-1,ASSITGLNSYNEQF
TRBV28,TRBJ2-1,ASSLWQGVGNEQF
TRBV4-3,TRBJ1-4,ASSRNRGGANEKLF
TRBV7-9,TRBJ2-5,ASSATSGVGTQY
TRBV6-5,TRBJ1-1,ASSLSGWDEAF
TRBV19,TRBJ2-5,ASSPEWGGKETQY